The sequence of this T cell receptor beta chain was determined in a study of control samples from healthy donors and cancer patients. Profiling relied on immunoSEQ multiplex PCR, and the TCRdb table lists in-frame clones only, not all of them. The sample holds roughly 130,000 clones, roughly 90% seen once. Sequencing was carried out using blood. The receptor comes from a man between 18 and 35 years old in good health.

The CDR3 region is CASSDGRTGSDEQYF. The CDR3 DNA is TGTGCCAGCTCAGACGGGAGGACAGGGTCGGACGAGCAGTACTTC. The rearrangement links TRBV18 to TRBJ2-7; maybe TRBD1 (8 bases). CDR3 length: 15 residues. The germline gives CDR1 KGHSH, CDR2 LQKENI. V was clipped by 5 bases and J by 5 bases, with 19 bases between them.